This T cell receptor (beta chain) was identified in a study of T-cell memory formation after mild COVID-19. About the study: TCR clusters largely stayed donor specific.

Points from the study as a whole: Contracting CD4+ clones were located mainly in CM and EM, and CD8+ clones in EMRA.

For this clonotype: Its specificity is unknown.

From the 5' RACE reads, TCRdb called clonotypes with MiXCR, one entry per CDR3 protein. The table has a few hundred thousand distinct CDR3 sequences, approximately 15% seen once. Germline V lookup: CDR1 MNHEY, CDR2 SVGAGI. With V trimmed by 8 bases and J by 3 bases, 6 bases remained unmatched. This CDR3 has 13 residues. The sequence was obtained from a man between 18 and 35 years old who had mild COVID-19 (a few samples of this study predate the infection). Cell type and time point are not known. The source material was PBMCs or a T cell subset sorted from them (not recorded which). The chain combines TRBV6-5 with TRBJ2-7; 8 nucleotides agree with TRBD1. CDR3 protein: CASRRGPLYEQYF. The CDR3 nucleotides read TGTGCCAGCCGCAGGGGGCCCCTCTACGAGCAGTACTTC.